This TCR beta chain was profiled in a study of blood T cell repertoires in COVID-19. The CDR3 spans 15 residues. V shed 4 bases and J 2 bases; nucleotides not matched to a gene: 2. CDR1 LNHDA and CDR2 SQIVND come from the germline V gene (reference sequence). The assay was immunoSEQ multiplex PCR, and TCRdb's table has in-frame clones only and misses some. This table has a few hundred thousand clones, around 84% appearing once. The gene calls are TRBV19 and TRBJ2-5; 12 bases are shared with TRBD2. The sample taken for sequencing was PBMCs or T cells enriched from blood (not recorded which). The source of this sequence is a woman in her forties with acute COVID-19. The CDR3 loop reads CASSRGTSGQETQYF. Here the CDR3 DNA reads TGTGCCAGTAGTAGAGGGACTAGCGGGCAAGAGACCCAGTACTTC.